The 17 T cell receptor beta chains reported below all come from one sample, sequenced in a study of blood T cell repertoires in COVID-19. Sequenced by immunoSEQ multiplex PCR; TCRdb stores in-frame clones only, minus some. This table has 270,000 or so clones, 75% to 95% appearing once. Material: PBMCs or T cells enriched from blood (not recorded which). The receptor set was obtained from a man aged 40-50 years who had been exposed to COVID-19.

V gene TRBV30 combines with J gene TRBJ2-1, with D perhaps TRBD2 (5 bases). The germline gives CDR1 GTSNPN, CDR2 SVGIG (reference sequence). The CDR3 runs to 13 residues. Trimming removed 7 bases from V and 14 bases from J, with 24 bases in between. The CDR3 here is CAYSHSLGPGEFF. The CDR3 nucleotides are TGTGCCTACTCCCACTCCTTAGGCCCCGGGGAGTTCTTC.

This clone was counted a single time. The chain links TRBV6-5 to TRBJ2-3; TRBD2 matches at 13 bases. CDR1 and CDR2 (germline): MNHEY, SVGAGI. This CDR3 has 15 amino acids. V gave up 10 bases and J gave up 4 bases; unmatched junction bases: 8. For the CDR3, the DNA is TGTGCCACAGCGAGACTAGCGGGAGGCCCAGATACGCAGTATTTT. It encodes CATARLAGGPDTQYF.

The rearrangement uses TRBV11-2 and TRBJ2-2, with a weak D call TRBD2 (5 bases). Trimming stripped 5 bases from V and 1 base from J, with 11 bases between. This CDR3 comprises 15 residues. Per germline, CDR1 SGHAT and CDR2 FQNNGV. CDR3 coding DNA: TGTGCCAGCAGCACCCCACTAGAGAACACCGGGGAGCTGTTTTTT. Protein: CASSTPLENTGELFF.

The chain uses TRBV7-9 and TRBJ2-1; 13 bases fit TRBD2. The V gene's germline CDR1 is SEHNR and CDR2 FQNEAQ (reference sequence). V shed 3 bases and J 6 bases; nucleotides not matched to a gene: 14. The CDR3 is 19 residues long. CDR3 loop: CASSFTSGRARLLGNEQFF. DNA for the CDR3: TGTGCCAGCAGCTTTACTAGCGGGAGGGCCCGTCTGTTGGGCAATGAGCAGTTCTTC.

The chain recombines TRBV30 with TRBJ2-7, with TRBD1 identical over 10 bases. Germline V gene sequence: CDR1 GTSNPN, CDR2 SVGIG (reference sequence). J gave up 2 bases and V 7 bases, and 17 bases lay outside the gene matches. There are 17 residues in the CDR3. CDR3 bases: TGTGCCTTCTTAGCAACTCCCGGGACAGGGGTCCCCTACGAGCAGTACTTC. Its protein is CAFLATPGTGVPYEQYF. The whole variable domain, filled in from reference TRBV30 and TRBJ2-7, reads SQTIHQWPATLVQPVGSPLSLECTVEGTSNPNLYWYRQAAGRGLQLLFYSVGIGQISSEVPQNLSASRPQDRQFILSSKKLLLSDSGFYLCAFLATPGTGVPYEQYFGPGTRLTVT.

The CDR3 spells CASSSQGSEAFF. CDR3 sequence (DNA): TGCGCCAGCAGCTCTCAGGGGAGCGAGGCTTTCTTT. The J gene is TRBJ1-1, the V gene TRBV5-1, with D tentatively TRBD1 (6 bases). The germline gives CDR1 SGHRS, CDR2 YFSETQ. With 3 bases removed from V and 11 bases from J, the gap between germline ends came to 14 bases. The CDR3 runs to 12 residues. Full variable domain (outside the CDR3, taken from reference TRBV5-1 and TRBJ1-1): KAGVTQTPRYLIKTRGQQVTLSCSPISGHRSVSWYQQTPGQGLQFLFEYFSETQRNKGNFPGRFSGRQFSNSRSEMNVSTLELGDSALYLCASSSQGSEAFFGQGTRLTVV.

The V and J genes are TRBV28 and TRBJ1-6; 10 nucleotides align to TRBD1. J gave up 7 bases and V 10 bases, and 16 bases lay outside the gene matches. Germline CDR1 and CDR2: MDHEN and SYDVKM. This CDR3 has 17 residues. The CDR3 nucleotides are TGTGCCACCCTGGGGACAGGGGTCTCTCTTAGGAATTCACCCCTCCACTTT. The encoded protein is CATLGTGVSLRNSPLHF.

The V and J genes are TRBV28 and TRBJ1-1; possible D gene TRBD1, 5 bases. V was pared by 3 bases and J by 4 bases, with 12 bases between. The CDR3 consists of 14 residues. Per the germline V gene, CDR1 is MDHEN and CDR2 is SYDVKM. CDR3 in amino acids: CASSLAGIVTEAFF. The CDR3 nucleotides are TGTGCCAGCAGTTTGGCAGGGATTGTCACTGAAGCTTTCTTT.

CDR3 bases: TGTGCCAGCAGCTTAGCTGGGGCGGCGACCTATGGCTACACCTTC. It specifies CASSLAGAATYGYTF. The V and J genes are TRBV11-3 and TRBJ1-2; TRBD1 is a possible D gene (5 bases). The CDR3 consists of 15 residues. The germline CDR1 and CDR2 sequences are SGHNT and YENEEA. Trimming took 1 base from V and 4 from J, leaving 13 bases between them.

The chain carries TRBV27 and TRBJ2-1, with TRBD2 identical over 7 bases. The germline CDR1 and CDR2 sequences are MNHEY and SMNVEV (reference sequence). V trimming: 2 bases; J trimming: 9 bases; junction bases outside the gene matches: 10. The CDR3 spans 15 residues. CDR3 nucleotides: TGTGCCAGCAGTTTACTGGGAGGGTCTCAGGGTGAGCAGTTCTTC. It yields the protein CASSLLGGSQGEQFF.

The chain is built from TRBV11-3 and TRBJ1-4; unclear D gene. The CDR3 spans 13 residues. The V end lost 5 bases, the J end lost 3 bases, and 7 bases lay between the germline ends. Per the germline V gene, CDR1 is SGHNT and CDR2 is YENEEA. The CDR3 reads CASSQLPNEKLFF. CDR3 nucleotide sequence: TGTGCCAGCAGCCAACTACCTAATGAAAAACTGTTTTTT.

The rearrangement uses TRBV7-2 and TRBJ1-2, with D tentatively TRBD1 (6 bases). The V end was cut by 1 base, the J end by 5 bases, with 11 bases between. The V gene's germline CDR1 is SGHTA and CDR2 FQGNSA. The CDR3 runs 14 residues. The CDR3 reads CASSLDRAGYGYTF. In nucleotides, the CDR3 is TGTGCCAGCAGCTTAGACAGGGCCGGATATGGCTACACCTTC.

This clone was counted once. The chain links TRBV7-9 to TRBJ2-7; 11 bases map to TRBD2. The CDR3 runs to 15 residues. Germline assignment: CDR1 SEHNR and CDR2 FQNEAQ (reference sequence). V lost 1 base and J lost 3; bases outside the gene matches: 2. The DNA of the CDR3 is TGTGCCAGCAGCTTAGTAGCGGGAGGGAACTACGAGCAGTACTTC. Encoded protein: CASSLVAGGNYEQYF.

The V call is TRBV19, the J call TRBJ2-3; 9 positions agree with TRBD2. In germline, CDR1 is LNHDA, CDR2 SQIVND (reference sequence). V shed 4 bases, J shed 2 bases, and the junction held 4 bases outside the gene matches. The CDR3 runs 15 residues. CDR3 DNA sequence: TGTGCCAGTAGTACGACTAGCGGACCCACAGATACGCAGTATTTT. Protein product: CASSTTSGPTDTQYF. Supplemented by reference TRBV19 and TRBJ2-3, the full variable domain reads DGGITQSPKYLFRKEGQNVTLSCEQNLNHDAMYWYRQDPGQGLRLIYYSQIVNDFQKGDIAEGYSVSREKKESFPLTVTSAQKNPTAFYLCASSTTSGPTDTQYFGPGTRLTVL.

The chain carries TRBV19 and TRBJ2-1; D unclear. Germline V gene data show CDR1 as LNHDA and CDR2 as SQIVND (reference sequence). Trimming left V 1 base short and J 0 bases short, with 10 bases between. CDR3 length: 16 residues. The DNA of the CDR3 is TGTGCCAGTAGTATAGCCCCCTCGAGCTCCTACAATGAGCAGTTCTTC. It encodes CASSIAPSSSYNEQFF. Together with reference TRBV19 and TRBJ2-1, the CDR3 gives the full variable domain: DGGITQSPKYLFRKEGQNVTLSCEQNLNHDAMYWYRQDPGQGLRLIYYSQIVNDFQKGDIAEGYSVSREKKESFPLTVTSAQKNPTAFYLCASSIAPSSSYNEQFFGPGTRLTVL.

This clone was counted between two and nine times. The chain combines TRBV28 with TRBJ1-1, with 10 bases fitting TRBD1. Germline CDR1 MDHEN, CDR2 SYDVKM. The CDR3 contains 13 residues. V was pared by 7 bases and J by 7 bases, with 6 bases of the junction left unmatched. The CDR3 sequence: CASIPGQGGEAFF. The CDR3 DNA follows: TGTGCCAGCATCCCTGGACAGGGGGGTGAAGCTTTCTTT.

The chain carries TRBV25-1 and TRBJ2-5, with D perhaps matching TRBD1 (6 bases). From germline, CDR1 is MGHDK and CDR2 SYGVNS. CDR3 length equals 13 residues. V lost 7 bases, J lost 4 bases, and 13 bases lay in between. CDR3 amino acids: CASKGVSRETQYF. DNA of the CDR3: TGTGCCAGCAAGGGGGTCAGTCGAGAGACCCAGTACTTC.